This T cell receptor beta chain is from a study of T cells expressing NK-cell markers. Notes on the study in general: As a fraction of CD8+ T cells, dominant NKG2C+ clonotypes reached roughly 1.0-7.5% in six donors. The HCMV specificity of the expanded NKG2C+ T cell clones stayed unresolved.

The CDR3 covers 14 residues. Germline CDR1 MNHNS, CDR2 SASEGT. On this clonotype itself: Its target is not known.

After re-calling the 5' RACE reads, TCRdb lists one entry per CDR3 protein, DNA absent. The ten most abundant clones cover around 5% of a sample with a few hundred thousand distinct CDR3 sequences. The source of this sequence is a man aged 18-75 years in good health. The material sequenced was blood T cells: a sorted CD56 or NKG2C T cell subset, CD4+ or CD8+ T cells, or bulk PBMC T cells (not recorded which). The V gene is TRBV6-1, the J gene TRBJ2-5; without DNA, the TCRdb call of TRBD1 cannot be checked. The CDR3: CALARGQQQETQYF.